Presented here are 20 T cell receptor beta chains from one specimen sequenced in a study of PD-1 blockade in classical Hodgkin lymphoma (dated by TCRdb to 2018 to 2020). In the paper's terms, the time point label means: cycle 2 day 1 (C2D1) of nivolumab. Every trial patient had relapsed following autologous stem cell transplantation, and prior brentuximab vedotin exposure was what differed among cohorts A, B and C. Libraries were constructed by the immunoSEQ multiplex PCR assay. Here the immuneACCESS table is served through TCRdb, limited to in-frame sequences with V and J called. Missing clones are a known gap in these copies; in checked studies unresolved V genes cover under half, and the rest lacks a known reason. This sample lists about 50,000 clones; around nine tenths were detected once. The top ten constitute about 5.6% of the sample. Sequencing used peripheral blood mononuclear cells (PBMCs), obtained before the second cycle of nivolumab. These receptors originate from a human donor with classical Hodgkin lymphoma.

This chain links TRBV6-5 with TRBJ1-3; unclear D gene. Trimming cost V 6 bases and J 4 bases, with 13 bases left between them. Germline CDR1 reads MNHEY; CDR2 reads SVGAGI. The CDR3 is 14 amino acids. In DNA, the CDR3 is TGTGCCAGCAGCACACAGCCTTGGGGAAACACCATATATTTT. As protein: CASSTQPWGNTIYF.

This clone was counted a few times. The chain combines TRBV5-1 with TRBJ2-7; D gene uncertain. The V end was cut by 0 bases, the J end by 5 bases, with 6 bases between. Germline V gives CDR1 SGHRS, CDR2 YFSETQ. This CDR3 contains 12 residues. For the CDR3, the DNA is TGCGCCAGCAGCTTGGGACTCAACGAGCAGTACTTC. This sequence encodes CASSLGLNEQYF.

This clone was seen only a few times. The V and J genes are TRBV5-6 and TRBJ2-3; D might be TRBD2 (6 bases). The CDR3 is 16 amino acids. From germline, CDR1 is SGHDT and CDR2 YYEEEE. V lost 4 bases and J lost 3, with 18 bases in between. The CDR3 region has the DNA TGTGCCAGCAGCGGGGGGACTTTCTTTGGGACAGATACGCAGTATTTT. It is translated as CASSGGTFFGTDTQYF.

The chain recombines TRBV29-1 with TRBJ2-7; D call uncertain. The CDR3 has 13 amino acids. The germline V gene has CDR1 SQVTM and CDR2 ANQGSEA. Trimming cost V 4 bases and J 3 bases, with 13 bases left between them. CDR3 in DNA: TGCAGCGTTGCCACAAGGATGCACTACGAGCAGTACTTC. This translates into CSVATRMHYEQYF.

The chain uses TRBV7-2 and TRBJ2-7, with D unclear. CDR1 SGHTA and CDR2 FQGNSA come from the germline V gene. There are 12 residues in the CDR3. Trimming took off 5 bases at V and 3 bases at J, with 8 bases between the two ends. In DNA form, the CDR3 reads TGTGCCAGCAGCCCTGGGCTCTACGAGCAGTACTTC. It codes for CASSPGLYEQYF.

CDR3 amino acids: CASSLERGSEKLFF. The CDR3 DNA reads TGTGCCAGCAGCTTAGAAAGGGGGAGTGAAAAACTGTTTTTT. The genes are TRBV11-2 and TRBJ1-4, with D possibly matching TRBD1 (6 bases). Per germline, CDR1 SGHAT and CDR2 FQNNGV. This CDR3 is 14 amino acids long. V was trimmed by 0 bases and J by 7 bases, leaving 9 bases between them. The whole variable domain, remainder taken from reference TRBV11-2 and TRBJ1-4, is EAGVAQSPRYKIIEKRQSVAFWCNPISGHATLYWYQQILGQGPKLLIQFQNNGVVDDSQLPKDRFSAERLKGVDSTLKIQPAKLEDSAVYLCASSLERGSEKLFFGSGTQLSVL.

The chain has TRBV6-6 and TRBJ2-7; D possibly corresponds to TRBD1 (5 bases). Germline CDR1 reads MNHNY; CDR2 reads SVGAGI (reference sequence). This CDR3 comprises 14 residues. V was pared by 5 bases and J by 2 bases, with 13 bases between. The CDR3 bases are TGTGCCAGCAGTCGACAGACCATCACCTACGAGCAGTACTTC. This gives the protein CASSRQTITYEQYF.

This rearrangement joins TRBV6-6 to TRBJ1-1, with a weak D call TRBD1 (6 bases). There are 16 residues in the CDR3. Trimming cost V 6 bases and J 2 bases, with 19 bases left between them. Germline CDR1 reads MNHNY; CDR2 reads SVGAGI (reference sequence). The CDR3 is CASSPGKGVKNTEAFF. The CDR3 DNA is TGTGCCAGCAGCCCCGGGAAGGGGGTAAAAAACACTGAAGCTTTCTTT.

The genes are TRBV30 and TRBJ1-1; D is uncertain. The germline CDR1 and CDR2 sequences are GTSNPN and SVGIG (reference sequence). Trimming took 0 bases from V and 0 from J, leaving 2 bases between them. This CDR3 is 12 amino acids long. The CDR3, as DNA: TGTGCCTGGAGTGTCCTGAACACTGAAGCTTTCTTT. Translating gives CAWSVLNTEAFF.

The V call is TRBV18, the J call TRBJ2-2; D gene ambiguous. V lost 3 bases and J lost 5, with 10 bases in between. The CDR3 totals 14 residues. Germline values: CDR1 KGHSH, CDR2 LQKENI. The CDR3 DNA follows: TGTGCCAGCTCACCTCTCGCCGAGACCGGGGAGCTGTTTTTT. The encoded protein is CASSPLAETGELFF. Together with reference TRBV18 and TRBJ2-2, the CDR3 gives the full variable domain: NAGVMQNPRHLVRRRGQEARLRCSPMKGHSHVYWYRQLPEEGLKFMVYLQKENIIDESGMPKERFSAEFPKEGPSILRIQQVVRGDSAAYFCASSPLAETGELFFGEGSRLTVL.

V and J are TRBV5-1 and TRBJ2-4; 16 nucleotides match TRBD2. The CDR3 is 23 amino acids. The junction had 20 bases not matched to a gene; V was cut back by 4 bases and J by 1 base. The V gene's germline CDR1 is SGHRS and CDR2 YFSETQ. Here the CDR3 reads CASSKAGLAGGPGKMRAKNIQYF. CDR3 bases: TGCGCCAGCAGCAAGGCGGGACTAGCGGGGGGGCCTGGGAAGATGCGGGCCAAAAACATTCAGTACTTC.

CDR3 bases: TGCGCCAGCAGTGAGTCGAGGTTCATATCCGGGACAGGGGAGGTGAGCACTGAAGCTTTCTTT. It specifies CASSESRFISGTGEVSTEAFF. V is TRBV10-2 and J is TRBJ1-1; 10 bases are a match to TRBD1. Germline values: CDR1 WSHSY, CDR2 SAAADI. The CDR3 is made up of 21 amino acids. V was pared by 0 bases and J by 4 bases, with 20 bases of the junction left unmatched.

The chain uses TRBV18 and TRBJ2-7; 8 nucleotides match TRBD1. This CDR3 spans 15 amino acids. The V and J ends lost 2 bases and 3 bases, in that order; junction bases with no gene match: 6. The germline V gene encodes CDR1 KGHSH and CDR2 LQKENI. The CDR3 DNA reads TGTGCCAGCTCACCAGTAGGACAGGGAGTCTACGAGCAGTACTTC. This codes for CASSPVGQGVYEQYF.

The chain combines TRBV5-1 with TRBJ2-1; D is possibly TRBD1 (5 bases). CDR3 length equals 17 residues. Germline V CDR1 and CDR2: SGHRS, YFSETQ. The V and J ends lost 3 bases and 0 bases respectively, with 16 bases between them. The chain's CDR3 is CASSSPFGRGSYNEQFF. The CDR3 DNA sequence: TGCGCCAGCAGCTCCCCCTTCGGAAGGGGCTCCTACAATGAGCAGTTCTTC.

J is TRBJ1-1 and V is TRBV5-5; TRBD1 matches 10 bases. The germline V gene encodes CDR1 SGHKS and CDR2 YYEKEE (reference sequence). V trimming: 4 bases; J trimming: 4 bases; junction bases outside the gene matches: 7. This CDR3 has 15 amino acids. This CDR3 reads CASSNRDRGGTEAFF. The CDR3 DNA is TGTGCCAGCAGCAACCGGGACAGGGGTGGCACTGAAGCTTTCTTT.

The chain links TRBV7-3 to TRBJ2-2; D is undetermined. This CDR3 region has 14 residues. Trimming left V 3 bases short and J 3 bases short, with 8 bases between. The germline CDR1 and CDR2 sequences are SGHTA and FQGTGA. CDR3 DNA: TGTGCCAGCAGCTTGATAGGGTACACCGGGGAGCTGTTTTTT. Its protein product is CASSLIGYTGELFF. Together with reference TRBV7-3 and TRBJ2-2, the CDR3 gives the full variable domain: GAGVSQTPSNKVTEKGKYVELRCDPISGHTALYWYRQSLGQGPEFLIYFQGTGAADDSGLPNDRFFAVRPEGSVSTLKIQRTERGDSAVYLCASSLIGYTGELFFGEGSRLTVL.

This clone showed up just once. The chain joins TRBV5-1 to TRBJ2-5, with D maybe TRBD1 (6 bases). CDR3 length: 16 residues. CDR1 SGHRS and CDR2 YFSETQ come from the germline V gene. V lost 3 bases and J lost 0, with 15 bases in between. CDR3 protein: CASSSTGTSYQETQYF. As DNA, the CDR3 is TGCGCCAGCAGCTCCACCGGGACATCGTACCAAGAGACCCAGTACTTC.

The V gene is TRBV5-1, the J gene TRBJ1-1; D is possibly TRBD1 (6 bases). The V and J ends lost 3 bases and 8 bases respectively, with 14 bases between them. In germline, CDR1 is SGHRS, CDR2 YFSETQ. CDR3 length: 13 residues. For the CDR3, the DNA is TGCGCCAGCAGCTCCCTCGGGGGCTCCGAAGCTTTCTTT. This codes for CASSSLGGSEAFF.

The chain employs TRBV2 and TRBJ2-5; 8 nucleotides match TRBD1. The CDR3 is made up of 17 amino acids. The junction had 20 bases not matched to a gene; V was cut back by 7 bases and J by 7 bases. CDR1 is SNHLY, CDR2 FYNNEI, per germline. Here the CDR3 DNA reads TGTGCCAGCATCCTCCTTGCGCCGGGATCAGGGGGCGCGACCCAGTACTTC. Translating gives CASILLAPGSGGATQYF.

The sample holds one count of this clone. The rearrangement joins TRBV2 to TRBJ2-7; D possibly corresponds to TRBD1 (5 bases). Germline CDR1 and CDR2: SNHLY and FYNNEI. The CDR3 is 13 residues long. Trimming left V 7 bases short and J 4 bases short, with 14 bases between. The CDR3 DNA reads TGTGCCAGCACAGGGAACGGATTGTACGAGCAGTACTTC. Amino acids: CASTGNGLYEQYF.